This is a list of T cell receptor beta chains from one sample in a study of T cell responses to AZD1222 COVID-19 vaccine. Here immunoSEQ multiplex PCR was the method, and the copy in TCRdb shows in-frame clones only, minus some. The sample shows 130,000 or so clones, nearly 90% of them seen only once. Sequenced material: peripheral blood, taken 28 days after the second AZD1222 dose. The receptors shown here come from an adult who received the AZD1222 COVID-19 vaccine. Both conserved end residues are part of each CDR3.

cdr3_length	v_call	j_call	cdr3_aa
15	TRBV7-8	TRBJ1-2	CASSLNSQGFYGYTF
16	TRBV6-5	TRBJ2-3	CASSYSLGSSTDTQYF
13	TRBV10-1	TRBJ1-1	CASRQGANTEAFF
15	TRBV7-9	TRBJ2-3	CASSQPTGGMDTQYF
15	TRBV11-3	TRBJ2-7	CASSFSGGGTYEQYF
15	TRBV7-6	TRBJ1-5	CASSADSTNHQPQHF
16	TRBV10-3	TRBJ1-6	CAISESSGGRNSPLHF
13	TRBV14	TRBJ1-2	CASTAAGSYGYTF
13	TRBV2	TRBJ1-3	CASSAFSGNTIYF
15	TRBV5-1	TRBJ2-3	CASSEKGDYFDTQYF
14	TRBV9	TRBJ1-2	CASSVQGLNYGYTF
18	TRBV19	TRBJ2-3	CASSSGTGGRWATDTQYF
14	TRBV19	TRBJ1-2	CASSIEPRPYGYTF
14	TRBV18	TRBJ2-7	CASSLDRGLGEQYF
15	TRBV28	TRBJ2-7	CASSLSGDYTYEQYF
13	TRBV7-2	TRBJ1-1	CATGTAPNTEAFF
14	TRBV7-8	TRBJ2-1	CASSHSGRYNEQFF
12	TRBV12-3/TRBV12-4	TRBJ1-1	CASSRQVAEAFF
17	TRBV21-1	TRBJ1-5	CASSKPDRGYSNQPQHF
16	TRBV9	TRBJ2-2	CASSARGRGRTGELFF
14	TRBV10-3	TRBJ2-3	CAIRERGGTDTQYF
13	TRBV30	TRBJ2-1	CAWSVRLYNEQFF
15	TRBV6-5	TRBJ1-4	CASSSRGGYNEKLFF
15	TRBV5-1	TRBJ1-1	CASSTLPSMNTEAFF